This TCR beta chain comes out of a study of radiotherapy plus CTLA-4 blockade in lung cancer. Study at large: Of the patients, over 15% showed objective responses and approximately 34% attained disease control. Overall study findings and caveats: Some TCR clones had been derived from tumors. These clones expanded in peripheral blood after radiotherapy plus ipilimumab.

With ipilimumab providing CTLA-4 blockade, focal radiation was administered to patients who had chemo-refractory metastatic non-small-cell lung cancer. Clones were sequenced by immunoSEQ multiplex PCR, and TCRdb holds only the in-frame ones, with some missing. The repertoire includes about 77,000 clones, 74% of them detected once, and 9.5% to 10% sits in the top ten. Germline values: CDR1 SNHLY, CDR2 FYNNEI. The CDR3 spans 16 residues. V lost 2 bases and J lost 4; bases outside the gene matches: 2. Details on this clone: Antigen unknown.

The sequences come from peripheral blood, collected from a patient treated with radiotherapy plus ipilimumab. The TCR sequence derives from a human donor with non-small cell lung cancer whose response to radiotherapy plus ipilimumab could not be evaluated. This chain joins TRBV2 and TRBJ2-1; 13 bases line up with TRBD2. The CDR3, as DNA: TGTGCCAGCAGTGAAAGACTAGCGGGAGGTTACAATGAGCAGTTCTTC. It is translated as CASSERLAGGYNEQFF.